These 5 T cell receptor beta chains came from one sample sequenced in a study of cytomegalovirus exposure and HLA in healthy donors (dated by TCRdb to about 2017). Preparation of the library involved the immunoSEQ multiplex PCR assay. A mixture of 60 forward primers for TCR Vbeta segments and 13 reverse primers for TCR Jbeta segments was used in the multiplex PCR. TCRdb took this table from immuneACCESS and kept in-frame rearrangements with V and J called. Such tables lack part of the clones; where checked against another copy, unresolved V genes explain under half of the gap, and the rest is unexplained. This sample is represented by 75,000 to 100,000 clones; over 65% of them were singletons. The ten largest clones represent 1.8% of the sample. The sample taken for sequencing was PBMCs. All receptors derive from a male donor in good health and CMV-seronegative.

The J gene is TRBJ2-7, the V gene TRBV6-5; perhaps TRBD1 as D (6 bases). CDR3 length: 15 residues. CDR1 and CDR2 from the germline V gene are MNHEY and SVGAGI. V was cut by 6 bases and J by 3 bases, with 18 bases left in between. This chain's CDR3 is CASRNDRDIGYEQYF. The CDR3 DNA is TGTGCCAGCAGGAATGACCGGGACATCGGCTACGAGCAGTACTTC.

This clone was detected only a few times. The chain recombines TRBV2 with TRBJ2-2; TRBD1 agrees at 12 bases. CDR1 SNHLY and CDR2 FYNNEI come from the germline V gene. This CDR3 has 20 amino acids. V lost 4 bases to trimming and J lost 4 bases; unmatched junction nucleotides: 16. The CDR3 reads CASSGYRDRGRGIGTGELFF. Here the CDR3 DNA reads TGTGCCAGCAGTGGATACCGGGACAGGGGGCGAGGAATAGGCACCGGGGAGCTGTTTTTT.

The rearrangement uses TRBV4-1 and TRBJ2-5, with 13 bases identical to TRBD2. The CDR3 consists of 15 residues. Germline V gene lookup returns CDR1 MGHRA and CDR2 YSYEKL. With V trimmed by 5 bases and J by 4 bases, 4 bases remained unmatched. The CDR3 region is CASSARLAGGETQYF. As DNA, the CDR3 is TGCGCCAGCAGCGCCCGACTAGCGGGAGGAGAGACCCAGTACTTC.

This chain uses TRBV10-3 with TRBJ2-5; possibly TRBD1 for D (6 bases). The assigned J gene may be wrong: the sequence end matches TRBJ2-7 better. This CDR3 is built from 14 residues. Germline CDR1 ENHRY, CDR2 SYGVKD. The CDR3 sequence is CAITQGNPSYEQYF. Written as DNA, the CDR3 is TGTGCCATCACCCAGGGGAACCCTTCCTACGAGCAGTACTTC.

The gene calls are TRBV28 and TRBJ2-5; TRBD1 agrees at 7 bases. The CDR3 consists of 17 residues. Germline loops: CDR1 MDHEN, CDR2 SYDVKM. The V and J ends lost 7 bases and 4 bases, in that order; junction bases with no gene match: 18. The CDR3 loop is CASISLPGQRGIETQYF. The DNA for the CDR3 is TGTGCCAGCATTTCACTGCCGGGACAGAGGGGGATAGAGACCCAGTACTTC.